Presented here are 27 T cell receptor beta chains from one specimen sequenced in a study of T cell responses to AZD1222 COVID-19 vaccine. Method: immunoSEQ multiplex PCR; TCRdb's copy keeps in-frame clones and lacks some. Of 120,000 or so clones in the sample, roughly 92% were seen once. The sample consisted of peripheral blood, taken 28 days after the second AZD1222 dose. These receptors were collected from an adult who received the AZD1222 COVID-19 vaccine.

The chain uses TRBV7-8 and TRBJ1-6, with TRBD1 matching over 7 bases. CDR1 is SGHVS and CDR2 is FQNEAQ in the germline V gene. The CDR3 spans 14 residues. V was clipped by 5 bases and J by 8 bases; unmatched bases: 6. In nucleotides, the CDR3 is TGTGCCAGCAGCACCGGGGACAGCGATTCACCCCTCCACTTT. Translation gives CASSTGDSDSPLHF.

The chain employs TRBV6-1 and TRBJ1-1; D is perhaps TRBD1 (5 bases). Trimming took 4 bases from V and 3 from J, leaving 18 bases between them. The germline V gene has CDR1 MNHNS and CDR2 SASEGT. This CDR3 spans 16 amino acids. The CDR3 spells CASSGGVDGADTEAFF. The CDR3 nucleotides are TGTGCCAGCAGTGGGGGGGTGGATGGGGCGGACACTGAAGCTTTCTTT.

This clone was detected once. The V gene is TRBV5-1, the J gene TRBJ1-1; D may be TRBD1 (5 bases). V lost 4 bases and J 1 base, leaving 14 bases between the germline ends. The CDR3 consists of 15 residues. CDR1 is SGHRS and CDR2 is YFSETQ in the germline V gene. The CDR3 is CASSTPGRQNTEAFF. The CDR3 DNA sequence: TGCGCCAGCAGCACCCCGGGACGGCAGAACACTGAAGCTTTCTTT.

In this sample, this clone turned up once. V and J are TRBV19 and TRBJ2-6; D might be TRBD1 (6 bases). Germline V lookup: CDR1 LNHDA, CDR2 SQIVND (reference sequence). Trimming removed 1 base from V and 3 bases from J, with 7 bases in between. This CDR3 is built from 15 residues. CDR3 nucleotides: TGTGCCAGTAGTATAGGGACAGTTGGGGCCAACGTCCTGACTTTC. Protein: CASSIGTVGANVLTF.

This clone was recorded once. This chain joins TRBV7-2 and TRBJ2-5; 8 nucleotides match TRBD1. After removal of 5 bases from V and 1 base from J, the junction contained 6 bases not matched to a gene. In germline, CDR1 is SGHTA, CDR2 FQGNSA. The CDR3 consists of 15 residues. Here the CDR3 DNA reads TGTGCCAGCAGCCCGATGGGACAGGTCCAAGAGACCCAGTACTTC. It yields the protein CASSPMGQVQETQYF.

In the case of this clone: The same CDR3 can be traced to other DNA sequences in this sample. The chain employs TRBV6-5 and TRBJ1-2; D may be TRBD1 (6 bases). Per the germline V gene, CDR1 is MNHEY and CDR2 is SVGAGI. The CDR3 has 13 residues. Deletions cut 5 bases from V and 0 bases from J, with 7 bases between. CDR3 sequence reads: CASSRTANYGYTF. The CDR3 DNA is TGTGCCAGCAGTCGGACAGCTAACTATGGCTACACCTTC.

CDR3 sequence (DNA): TGTGCCCAGGAGGGAATATCAATTGAGCAGTTCTTC. Encoded protein: CAQEGISIEQFF. The chain has TRBV2 and TRBJ2-1; D possibly corresponds to TRBD2 (6 bases). Per germline, CDR1 SNHLY and CDR2 FYNNEI. The CDR3 has 12 amino acids. V was pared by 11 bases and J by 9 bases, with 17 bases between.

V gene TRBV19 combines with J gene TRBJ1-2; a weak D match, TRBD1 (5 bases). Trimming cost V 5 bases and J 7 bases, with 20 bases left between them. CDR3 size: 15 residues. Germline V gene data show CDR1 as LNHDA and CDR2 as SQIVND (reference sequence). CDR3 bases: TGTGCCAGTAGTCTAACACCGACAGAGGTTACTGGCTACACCTTC. It encodes CASSLTPTEVTGYTF.

This clone was detected only a few times. The V call is TRBV7-9, the J call TRBJ2-3, with no clear D. V shed 6 bases and J shed 0 bases, with 19 bases lying between them. The CDR3 has 17 amino acids. The germline V gene encodes CDR1 SEHNR and CDR2 FQNEAQ (reference sequence). The CDR3 loop is CASSLMTRRLSTDTQYF. The CDR3 DNA sequence: TGTGCCAGCAGTCTTATGACCCGACGGCTTAGCACAGATACGCAGTATTTT.

The chain combines TRBV5-1 with TRBJ1-4; D gene uncertain. Trimming cost V 1 base and J 7 bases, with 14 bases left between them. CDR3 size: 15 residues. In germline, CDR1 is SGHRS, CDR2 YFSETQ. The CDR3 coding sequence is TGCGCCAGCAGCTTGAGTGGCGGCTCGGGTGAAAAACTGTTTTTT. Encoded protein: CASSLSGGSGEKLFF.

Only a few counts were recorded for this clone. The chain links TRBV25-1 to TRBJ1-6, with 7 nucleotides matching TRBD1. The CDR3 contains 14 residues. Germline V gene lookup returns CDR1 MGHDK and CDR2 SYGVNS. V was clipped by 4 bases and J by 7 bases; unmatched bases: 4. The CDR3 region has the DNA TGTGCCAGCAGTGCCGGACAGGACAATTCACCCCTCCACTTT. It translates to CASSAGQDNSPLHF.

This chain uses TRBV7-6 with TRBJ2-1; D is undetermined. The CDR3 covers 18 residues. The germline V gene encodes CDR1 SGHVS and CDR2 FNYEAQ. The V end lost 2 bases, the J end lost 1 base, and 18 bases lay between the germline ends. CDR3 DNA: TGTGCCAGCAGCTTATATACATCGGTCGTTACTTCCTACAATGAGCAGTTCTTC. It yields the protein CASSLYTSVVTSYNEQFF. Drawing the rest from reference TRBV7-6 and TRBJ2-1, the complete variable domain is GAGVSQSPRYKVTKRGQDVALRCDPISGHVSLYWYRQALGQGPEFLTYFNYEAQQDKSGLPNDRFSAERPEGSISTLTIQRTEQRDSAMYRCASSLYTSVVTSYNEQFFGPGTRLTVL.

This clone was observed once. The chain recombines TRBV10-3 with TRBJ2-1; D possibly corresponds to TRBD2 (5 bases). This CDR3 contains 13 residues. Trimming pared 6 bases from V and 9 bases from J, leaving 15 bases between. Germline V gene sequence: CDR1 ENHRY, CDR2 SYGVKD. The CDR3 region is CAISGGIAGEQFF. The CDR3 nucleotides read TGTGCCATCAGCGGCGGTATCGCGGGTGAGCAGTTCTTC.

The chain is built from TRBV11-2 and TRBJ1-2; the match to TRBD1 covers 7 bases. The germline gives CDR1 SGHAT, CDR2 FQNNGV. V shed 1 base and J 4 bases; nucleotides not matched to a gene: 6. The CDR3 totals 15 residues. The CDR3 loop reads CASSLGAGQSYGYTF. The DNA of the CDR3 is TGTGCCAGCAGCTTAGGGGCGGGACAGTCCTATGGCTACACCTTC.

V and J are TRBV5-4 and TRBJ1-6; no clear D. There are 16 residues in the CDR3. Germline V gene sequence: CDR1 SGHNT, CDR2 YYREEE (reference sequence). Deletions cut 2 bases from V and 2 bases from J, with 11 bases between. For the CDR3, the DNA is TGTGCCAGCAGCTTAGAATCGAGCCCCTATAATTCACCCCTCCACTTT. This encodes CASSLESSPYNSPLHF. The full variable domain, completed using reference TRBV5-4 and TRBJ1-6, is ETGVTQSPTHLIKTRGQQVTLRCSSQSGHNTVSWYQQALGQGPQFIFQYYREEENGRGNFPPRFSGLQFPNYSSELNVNALELDDSALYLCASSLESSPYNSPLHFGNGTRLTVT.

The table lists this clone with a few counts. V gene TRBV19 combines with J gene TRBJ1-6; tentative D call: TRBD1 (5 bases). The CDR3 has 16 amino acids. Germline CDR1 LNHDA, CDR2 SQIVND (reference sequence). With 7 bases removed from V and 2 bases from J, the gap between germline ends came to 15 bases. CDR3 sequence (DNA): TGTGCCAGTACCGACCGGGGGGGTACCTATAATTCACCCCTCCACTTT. This gives the protein CASTDRGGTYNSPLHF.

The chain joins TRBV5-4 to TRBJ2-1; TRBD2 agrees at 11 bases. CDR1 and CDR2 from the germline V gene are SGHNT and YYREEE (reference sequence). This CDR3 is built from 16 residues. V trimming: 0 bases; J trimming: 6 bases; junction bases outside the gene matches: 5. CDR3: CASSLAGLAGANEQFF. The CDR3 DNA reads TGTGCCAGCAGCTTGGCAGGACTAGCGGGCGCCAATGAGCAGTTCTTC.

CDR3 amino acids: CASISDRGQPQHF. The DNA of the CDR3 is TGTGCCTCCATCTCGGACAGGGGTCAGCCCCAGCATTTT. The chain couples TRBV10-3 to TRBJ1-5; 9 bases align to TRBD1. V was clipped by 11 bases and J by 6 bases; unmatched bases: 8. Germline-derived CDR1 and CDR2 are ENHRY and SYGVKD. The length of the CDR3 is 13 residues.

The chain recombines TRBV7-9 with TRBJ1-1; 7 positions agree with TRBD1. This CDR3 is built from 14 residues. The V gene end was trimmed by 7 bases and the J gene end by 1 base; junction bases not matched to a gene: 6. Germline V CDR1 and CDR2: SEHNR, FQNEAQ (reference sequence). CDR3 DNA sequence: TGTGCCAGCACCCTGGGACAGACGAACACTGAAGCTTTCTTT. As protein: CASTLGQTNTEAFF.

This rearrangement joins TRBV2 to TRBJ1-5; unclear D gene. V lost 8 bases, J lost 6 bases, and 20 bases lay in between. CDR1 and CDR2 from the germline V gene are SNHLY and FYNNEI. CDR3 length: 15 amino acids. This chain's CDR3 is CASAERVRVGQPQHF. In nucleotides, the CDR3 is TGTGCCAGCGCTGAACGGGTACGGGTAGGTCAGCCCCAGCATTTT.

This clone was counted a few times. J is TRBJ1-2 and V is TRBV3-1 (or the pseudogene TRBV3-2), with D possibly TRBD1 on 6 matching bases. The CDR3 contains 13 residues. V lost 5 bases to trimming and J lost 4 bases, with 11 bases between them. Germline V gene data show CDR1 as LGHDT and CDR2 as YNNKEL (reference sequence). Here the CDR3 DNA reads TGTGCCAGCAGCTTACAGGGTAGCTATGGCTACACCTTC. It codes for CASSLQGSYGYTF.

This clone has only one observation. The gene calls are TRBV7-2 and TRBJ2-5; TRBD2 matches 13 bases. The CDR3 spans 16 residues. The ends lost 6 bases at V and 5 bases at J; junction bases unmatched: 9. The germline V gene encodes CDR1 SGHTA and CDR2 FQGNSA. The CDR3 DNA is TGTGCCAGCAGGAGGACTAGCGGGGGCCTGTGGGAGACCCAGTACTTC. Translating gives CASRRTSGGLWETQYF.

The table lists this clone with a count of one. The chain employs TRBV18 and TRBJ2-7; possible D gene TRBD2, 6 bases. Germline CDR1 KGHSH, CDR2 LQKENI. V was pared by 5 bases and J by 5 bases, with 16 bases between. This CDR3 is built from 14 residues. CDR3 DNA sequence: TGTGCCAGCTCAGGCCCGGGACTTTATGACGAGCAGTACTTC. Its protein product is CASSGPGLYDEQYF.

J is TRBJ2-3 and V is TRBV7-2; the D is unclear. The V end lost 2 bases, the J end lost 6 bases, and 12 bases lay between the germline ends. CDR3 length: 14 residues. CDR1 SGHTA and CDR2 FQGNSA come from the germline V gene. Here the CDR3 reads CASSLRAGWDTQYF. The CDR3 DNA follows: TGTGCCAGCAGCTTAAGAGCCGGGTGGGATACGCAGTATTTT.

The genes are TRBV18 and TRBJ2-7; no clear D gene. Per germline, CDR1 KGHSH and CDR2 LQKENI. The CDR3 is 14 residues long. Trimming left V 3 bases short and J 2 bases short, with 11 bases between. In nucleotides, the CDR3 is TGTGCCAGCTCACCGGTTCCGGGTACCTACGAGCAGTACTTC. Protein: CASSPVPGTYEQYF.

A remark on this clone: The junction shows a germline mismatch at one end, possibly a read error. The V call is TRBV28, the J call TRBJ1-4; maybe TRBD1 (6 bases). The CDR3 runs to 17 residues. CDR1 and CDR2 (germline): MDHEN, SYDVKM. The CDR3 sequence: CAGSTPDRFATNEKLFF. The CDR3 nucleotides read TGTGCCGGCAGTACCCCGGACAGATTTGCAACTAATGAAAAACTGTTTTTT.

This clone has just a few counts. This rearrangement joins TRBV19 to TRBJ2-7; 11 bases fit TRBD2. Germline CDR1 and CDR2: LNHDA and SQIVND (reference sequence). This CDR3 has 15 amino acids. J was trimmed by 0 bases and V by 5 bases; bases with no gene match: 3. CDR3 sequence reads: CASSRLAGISYEQYF. In nucleotides, the CDR3 is TGTGCCAGTAGTCGACTAGCGGGGATCTCCTACGAGCAGTACTTC.